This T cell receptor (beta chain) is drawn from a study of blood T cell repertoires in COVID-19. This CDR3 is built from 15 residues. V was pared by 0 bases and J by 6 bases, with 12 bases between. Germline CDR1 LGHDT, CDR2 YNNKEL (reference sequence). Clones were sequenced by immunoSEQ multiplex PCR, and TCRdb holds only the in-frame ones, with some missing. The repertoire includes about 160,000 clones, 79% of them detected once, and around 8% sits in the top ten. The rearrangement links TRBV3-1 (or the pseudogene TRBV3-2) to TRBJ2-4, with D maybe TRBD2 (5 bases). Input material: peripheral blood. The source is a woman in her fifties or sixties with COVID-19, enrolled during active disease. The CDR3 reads CASSQDSGTRNIQYF. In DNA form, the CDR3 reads TGTGCCAGCAGCCAAGATTCGGGAACCAGAAACATTCAGTACTTC.